This passage covers 27 T cell receptor beta chains from one sample sequenced in a study of vaccination and CD4 T cells after COVID-19. Regarding treatment: roughly 10-day PBMC culture with coronavirus spike peptide pools or control peptides (ViraFEST assay). With the Oncomine TCR Beta short-read assay, DNA from cultured CD4+ T cells was sequenced. TCRdb reprocessed the PCR reads via MiXCR and lists one record per CDR3 protein. Of about 19,000 distinct CDR3 sequences in the sample, around 48% were seen once. Their antigen targets remain unknown. The sequencing here drew on CD4+ T cells from blood, cultured in vitro, taken before SARS-CoV-2 vaccination. The receptors here all came from a human donor who had recovered from COVID-19.

This clonotype came up a few times. The CDR3 DNA reads as TGTGCCAGCAGCTTCCGGACTGGATACAATGAGCAGTTCTTC. It specifies CASSFRTGYNEQFF. The V and J genes are TRBV7-6 and TRBJ2-1, with D possibly being TRBD2 (5 bases). The CDR3 spans 14 residues. CDR1 and CDR2 (germline): SGHVS, FNYEAQ. The V and J ends lost 3 bases and 4 bases respectively, with 10 bases between them.

The CDR3 reads CATSISGATYEQYF. The CDR3 DNA reads TGTGCCACCAGCATTAGCGGGGCGACCTACGAGCAGTACTTC. The V gene is TRBV15, the J gene TRBJ2-7; 8 nucleotides line up with TRBD2. Germline assignment: CDR1 LNHNV and CDR2 YYDKDF (reference sequence). The CDR3 has 14 amino acids. Trimming removed 4 bases from V and 2 bases from J; junction bases left unmatched: 4.

The table lists this clonotype with a few counts. J is TRBJ2-3 and V is TRBV15; D remains ambiguous. CDR3 length: 15 amino acids. V lost 5 bases and J lost 0, with 12 bases in between. Per the germline V gene, CDR1 is LNHNV and CDR2 is YYDKDF (reference sequence). In nucleotides, the CDR3 is TGTGCCACCAGCTCTAAACAGTGGAGCACAGATACGCAGTATTTT. Translation gives CATSSKQWSTDTQYF.

This chain uses TRBV2 with TRBJ2-1; perhaps TRBD1 as D (5 bases). V lost 7 bases to trimming and J lost 0 bases, with 13 bases between them. From germline, CDR1 is SNHLY and CDR2 FYNNEI. CDR3 length: 15 residues. The CDR3 here is CASIHRDSSYNEQFF. CDR3 coding DNA: TGTGCCAGCATCCACCGAGACAGCTCCTACAATGAGCAGTTCTTC.

The chain joins TRBV7-2 to TRBJ1-4; a possible D gene is TRBD1 (5 bases). Per germline, CDR1 SGHTA and CDR2 FQGNSA. Trimming took off 0 bases at V and 12 bases at J, with 11 bases between the two ends. This CDR3 contains 13 residues. CDR3 sequence: CASSLARGTELFF. DNA of the CDR3: TGTGCCAGCAGCTTAGCACGAGGGACGGAACTGTTTTTT.

This sequence joins TRBV27 and TRBJ1-6; TRBD1 agrees at 7 bases. The germline V gene encodes CDR1 MNHEY and CDR2 SMNVEV (reference sequence). The V gene end was trimmed by 2 bases and the J gene end by 10 bases; junction bases not matched to a gene: 5. This CDR3 contains 14 residues. The CDR3 nucleotides read TGTGCCAGCAGTTTAGCAACAGGGGAGTCACCCCTCCACTTT. It specifies CASSLATGESPLHF.

The V gene is TRBV6-1, the J gene TRBJ1-5; 11 nucleotides line up with TRBD1. With 6 bases clipped from V and 7 bases from J, the junction kept 8 bases outside the gene matches. CDR1 MNHNS and CDR2 SASEGT come from the germline V gene. The CDR3 has 15 residues. In DNA form, the CDR3 reads TGTGCCAGCAGCCCCGGGACAGGGGGACGGCAGCCCCAGCATTTT. It is translated as CASSPGTGGRQPQHF.

The CDR3: CASRGVGSSGANVLTF. CDR3 sequence (DNA): TGTGCCAGCAGGGGGGTGGGGAGCTCTGGGGCCAACGTCCTGACTTTC. The chain recombines TRBV2 with TRBJ2-6; D may be TRBD1 or TRBD2 (5 bases each). This CDR3 has 16 residues. Germline V gives CDR1 SNHLY, CDR2 FYNNEI. Trimming took off 6 bases at V and 0 bases at J, with 12 bases between the two ends.

This chain connects TRBV2 to TRBJ2-7; D uncertain. CDR3 length: 14 residues. V was trimmed by 2 bases and J by 3 bases, leaving 11 bases between them. From germline, CDR1 is SNHLY and CDR2 FYNNEI. The CDR3 sequence is CASSEYFGSYEQYF. The CDR3 bases are TGTGCCAGCAGTGAATACTTCGGCAGCTACGAGCAGTACTTC.

The gene calls are TRBV7-6 and TRBJ2-7, with D unresolved. CDR3 length equals 14 residues. Germline V gene lookup returns CDR1 SGHVS and CDR2 FNYEAQ. V lost 3 bases, J lost 0 bases, and 9 bases lay in between. This chain's CDR3 is CASSLTDGSYEQYF. CDR3 DNA: TGTGCCAGCAGCTTGACGGACGGCTCCTACGAGCAGTACTTC. Looking up the rest from reference TRBV7-6 and TRBJ2-7 gives the full variable domain: GAGVSQSPRYKVTKRGQDVALRCDPISGHVSLYWYRQALGQGPEFLTYFNYEAQQDKSGLPNDRFSAERPEGSISTLTIQRTEQRDSAMYRCASSLTDGSYEQYFGPGTRLTVT.

This rearrangement joins TRBV20-1 to TRBJ1-5, with 7 bases matching TRBD1. The ends lost 5 bases at V and 7 bases at J; junction bases unmatched: 14. CDR3 length: 15 amino acids. Germline assignment: CDR1 DFQATT and CDR2 SNEGSKA (reference sequence). In DNA, the CDR3 is TGCAGTGCTTCCCGGACAGGATCAGTAGACCAGCCCCAGCATTTT. It translates to CSASRTGSVDQPQHF.

J is TRBJ2-7 and V is TRBV12-3 or TRBV12-4; D may be TRBD2 (5 bases). CDR3 length: 14 amino acids. The V and J ends lost 4 bases and 5 bases respectively, with 15 bases between them. The CDR3 bases are TGTGCCAGCAGTTCTTGGGCGGGTTCCCACGAGCAGTACTTC. This sequence encodes CASSSWAGSHEQYF.

This clonotype ranks as large. The gene calls are TRBV29-1 and TRBJ2-3; D might be TRBD1 or TRBD2, each matching 7 bases. The CDR3 consists of 13 residues. Trimming took 5 bases from V and 4 from J, leaving 13 bases between them. Germline V gives CDR1 SQVTM, CDR2 ANQGSEA. CDR3 coding DNA: TGCAGCGTTCAGCAGGGGGGGGCAGATACGCAGTATTTT. Its translation: CSVQQGGADTQYF.

A few counts support this clonotype. The rearrangement links TRBV20-1 to TRBJ2-7; 7 bases line up with TRBD2. The germline CDR1 and CDR2 sequences are DFQATT and SNEGSKA (reference sequence). V was pared by 2 bases and J by 2 bases, with 12 bases of the junction left unmatched. This CDR3 region has 16 residues. The CDR3 sequence is CSARRDTAGFTYEQYF. CDR3 DNA sequence: TGCAGTGCTAGAAGGGATACAGCGGGGTTCACCTACGAGCAGTACTTC.

This chain joins TRBV27 and TRBJ2-5; 8 bases fit TRBD2. CDR3 length: 13 residues. V was pared by 7 bases and J by 5 bases, with 6 bases of the junction left unmatched. The germline CDR1 and CDR2 sequences are MNHEY and SMNVEV (reference sequence). CDR3 region: CASKSGSPETQYF. DNA for the CDR3: TGTGCCAGCAAAAGCGGGAGTCCGGAGACCCAGTACTTC.

This chain connects TRBV11-3 to TRBJ2-5, with 8 bases fitting TRBD1. Trimming removed 2 bases from V and 4 bases from J; junction bases left unmatched: 3. CDR3 length: 14 amino acids. Germline V gene sequence: CDR1 SGHNT, CDR2 YENEEA. DNA of the CDR3: TGTGCCAGCAGCTTACGGGACAGGCGAGAGACCCAGTACTTC. It yields the protein CASSLRDRRETQYF.

This chain uses TRBV11-3 with TRBJ1-2; 8 nucleotides agree with TRBD1. The CDR3 totals 14 residues. Germline V lookup: CDR1 SGHNT, CDR2 YENEEA. Trimming took 5 bases from V and 4 from J; bases not matched to a gene: 6. This CDR3 reads CASSQRTGSYGYTF. CDR3 sequence (DNA): TGTGCCAGCAGCCAACGGACAGGGAGCTATGGCTACACCTTC.

This chain links TRBV20-1 with TRBJ2-1; TRBD2 matches at 11 bases. V shed 0 bases and J 6 bases; nucleotides not matched to a gene: 4. The germline V gene has CDR1 DFQATT and CDR2 SNEGSKA (reference sequence). The CDR3 runs to 15 residues. CDR3 amino acids: CSARDIAGGPNEQFF. The DNA of the CDR3 is TGCAGTGCTAGAGATATAGCGGGAGGGCCCAATGAGCAGTTCTTC.

This chain connects TRBV11-2 to TRBJ1-1, with a weak D call TRBD1 (5 bases). Looked up from germline, CDR1 is SGHAT and CDR2 is FQNNGV. V was shortened by 3 bases and J by 5 bases, with 13 bases between the two germline ends. The CDR3 length is 14 residues. The CDR3 protein is CASSFNDGGTEAFF. The CDR3 DNA reads TGTGCCAGCAGCTTTAACGACGGGGGGACTGAAGCTTTCTTT.

The V and J genes are TRBV12-3 or TRBV12-4 and TRBJ1-1, with D possibly TRBD1 on 6 matching bases. V lost 7 bases and J lost 4, with 19 bases in between. CDR3 size: 15 residues. The CDR3 sequence is CASTPSNTGPTEAFF. For the CDR3, the DNA is TGTGCCAGCACCCCGAGCAACACAGGGCCCACTGAAGCTTTCTTT.

The chain uses TRBV19 and TRBJ2-2; 10 nucleotides line up with TRBD2. Germline CDR1 reads LNHDA; CDR2 reads SQIVND (reference sequence). J was trimmed by 6 bases and V by 8 bases; bases with no gene match: 9. The CDR3 has 15 residues. The CDR3 sequence: CASAQREGTAGELFF. The CDR3 region has the DNA TGTGCCAGTGCACAGCGGGAGGGAACCGCCGGGGAGCTGTTTTTT.

The chain carries TRBV11-2 and TRBJ2-7, with 10 positions matching TRBD2. The CDR3 is 13 residues long. With V trimmed by 5 bases and J by 12 bases, 10 bases remained unmatched. The germline gives CDR1 SGHAT, CDR2 FQNNGV. The CDR3 region is CASSHGTSEPPYF. The CDR3 DNA reads as TGTGCCAGCAGCCACGGGACTAGCGAACCCCCGTACTTC.

This clonotype was counted only a few times. The chain uses TRBV20-1 and TRBJ1-5; perhaps TRBD1 as D (5 bases). The V and J ends lost 0 bases and 2 bases respectively, with 11 bases between them. Germline loops: CDR1 DFQATT, CDR2 SNEGSKA (reference sequence). This CDR3 has 15 amino acids. CDR3 bases: TGCAGTGCTAGAGAGCAAGGGGCTGGCAATCAGCCCCAGCATTTT. It encodes CSAREQGAGNQPQHF.

This chain links TRBV7-8 with TRBJ2-7, with 13 bases that match TRBD2. J lost 0 bases, V lost 5 bases, and 4 bases had no gene match. The CDR3 spans 16 residues. In germline, CDR1 is SGHVS, CDR2 FQNEAQ. CDR3 sequence reads: CASSPLAGGSSYEQYF. CDR3 sequence (DNA): TGTGCCAGCAGCCCACTAGCGGGAGGGAGCTCCTACGAGCAGTACTTC.

The V call is TRBV11-2, the J call TRBJ1-2, with D maybe TRBD1 (5 bases). The V gene's germline CDR1 is SGHAT and CDR2 FQNNGV. V was clipped by 0 bases and J by 8 bases, with 13 bases between them. The CDR3 has 14 amino acids. CDR3: CASSLEGGEKGYTF. The DNA for the CDR3 is TGTGCCAGCAGCTTAGAAGGAGGGGAGAAGGGCTACACCTTC.

In DNA, the CDR3 is TGTGCCAGCAGTGGTGGAGGGACCAAAAACATTCAGTACTTC. Protein product: CASSGGGTKNIQYF. The chain is built from TRBV6-1 and TRBJ2-4; TRBD2 is a possible D gene (6 bases). The CDR3 loop spans 14 amino acids. The V gene's germline CDR1 is MNHNS and CDR2 SASEGT. Trimming shortened V by 4 bases and J by 2 bases, and 9 bases separated the two germline ends.

This sequence joins TRBV6-2 or TRBV6-3 and TRBJ1-2, with D uncertain. V was trimmed by 6 bases and J by 5 bases, leaving 10 bases between them. Germline assignment: CDR1 MNHEY and CDR2 SVGEGT. The length of the CDR3 is 12 residues. CDR3 nucleotides: TGTGCCAGCAGCTTGGACGGTTATGGCTACACCTTC. This translates into CASSLDGYGYTF.